The clone carrying this T cell receptor beta chain has ten or more counts. Its antigen is not known. Authors of the study amplified TCR beta CDR3 regions from RNA transcripts. With the HTBI primer set, the TCR CDR3 went through a first round of RT-PCR. Using its own MiXCR run on the multiplex PCR reads, TCRdb lists one record per CDR3 protein. This sample has 340,000 or so distinct CDR3 sequences, with roughly 21% found just once. This specimen comes from a study of T cells in Graves' hyperthyroidism and ophthalmopathy. There are 16 residues in the CDR3. The V gene's germline CDR1 is DFQATT and CDR2 SNEGSKA (reference sequence). J was trimmed by 7 bases and V by 5 bases; bases with no gene match: 16. Study outcomes and limitations: Blood also carried most thyroid clonotypes expanded above 0.001.

Sequencing used blood. The gene calls are TRBV20-1 and TRBJ2-1; 8 positions agree with TRBD2. The receptor comes from a woman between 45 and 65 years old with Graves' hyperthyroidism. The CDR3 sequence: CSAEDRTGLELNEQFF. CDR3 sequence (DNA): TGCAGTGCTGAGGACCGAACGGGACTAGAATTAAATGAGCAGTTCTTC.